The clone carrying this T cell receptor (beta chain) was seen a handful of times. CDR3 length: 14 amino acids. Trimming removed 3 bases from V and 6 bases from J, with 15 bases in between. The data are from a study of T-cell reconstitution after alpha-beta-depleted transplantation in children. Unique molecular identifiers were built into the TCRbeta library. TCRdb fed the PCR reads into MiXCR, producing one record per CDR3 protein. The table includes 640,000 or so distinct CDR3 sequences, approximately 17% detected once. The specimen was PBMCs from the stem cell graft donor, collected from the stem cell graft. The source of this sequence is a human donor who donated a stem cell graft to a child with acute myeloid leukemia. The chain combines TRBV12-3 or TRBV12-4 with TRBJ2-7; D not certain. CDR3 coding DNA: TGTGCCAGCAGTTTTAACAGACCCTGGAGCGAGCAGTACGTC. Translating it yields CASSFNRPWSEQYV.